This T cell receptor beta chain emerged from a study of shared clonotypes between healthy human individuals. Libraries were prepared by immunoSEQ multiplex PCR; TCRdb keeps only in-frame clonotypes and omits some of them. In the table there are roughly 2.1 million clones, under 95% of which are singletons. The V and J ends lost 4 bases and 3 bases, in that order; junction bases with no gene match: 5. Germline V gives CDR1 SQVTM, CDR2 ANQGSEA. This CDR3 has 13 amino acids. Naive CD8 isolation took CD45RO-negative cells positively selected for CCR7 and excluded terminally differentiated effector memory CD45RA+ cells.

The chain combines TRBV29-1 with TRBJ2-7, with TRBD1 matching over 8 bases. This TCR derives from a man aged 18 to 30 in good health. Some clones in this sample may be carry-over from other donors' samples. Specimen: naive CD8+ T cells from PBMCs. CDR3 nucleotide sequence: TGCAGCGTTGCGACAGGGGTCGGCTACGAGCAGTACTTC. Translation: CSVATGVGYEQYF.